One sample yielded the 15 T cell receptor beta chains listed below, sequenced in a study of cytomegalovirus exposure and HLA in healthy donors. A multiplex PCR was run with 60 Vbeta primers and 13 Jbeta primers. Assay used: immunoSEQ multiplex PCR; TCRdb lists only in-frame clones, some missing. The sample yields roughly 100,000 clones, under 80% seen once. Sequences were obtained from PBMCs. Every receptor here comes from a woman aged 18-35 years in good health and CMV-seropositive.

A single count supports this clone. The V gene is TRBV19, the J gene TRBJ1-5, with TRBD1 matching 9 bases. Germline V gene lookup returns CDR1 LNHDA and CDR2 SQIVND (reference sequence). V trimming: 4 bases; J trimming: 7 bases; junction bases outside the gene matches: 11. The CDR3 has 16 amino acids. CDR3 amino acids: CASSKQQGAGRQPQHF. The DNA for the CDR3 is TGTGCCAGTAGTAAACAACAGGGGGCTGGTCGACAGCCCCAGCATTTT.

This clone was seen more than once but under ten times. The V call is TRBV27, the J call TRBJ2-1; D unresolved. The CDR3 contains 16 residues. Germline lookup yields CDR1 MNHEY and CDR2 SMNVEV (reference sequence). Trimming shortened V by 1 base and J by 2 bases, and 12 bases separated the two germline ends. In DNA, the CDR3 is TGTGCCAGCAGTTTATATCCCGATCTAACCTACAATGAGCAGTTCTTC. Protein sequence: CASSLYPDLTYNEQFF.

The J gene is TRBJ2-5, the V gene TRBV27, with D maybe TRBD1 (5 bases). V lost 5 bases and J lost 4, with 14 bases in between. Per germline, CDR1 MNHEY and CDR2 SMNVEV (reference sequence). The CDR3 has 14 amino acids. In nucleotides, the CDR3 is TGTGCCAGCAGTCCCCAGGACATGAGAGAGACCCAGTACTTC. It encodes CASSPQDMRETQYF.

The V and J genes are TRBV6-5 and TRBJ1-3, with 7 bases identical to TRBD1. Germline assignment: CDR1 MNHEY and CDR2 SVGAGI. CDR3 length: 15 amino acids. Trimming cost V 5 bases and J 4 bases; bases outside gene matches: 8. The CDR3 DNA is TGTGCCAGCAGTGCACTCGACAGGGTCGGAAACACCATATATTTT. It codes for CASSALDRVGNTIYF.

V gene TRBV28 combines with J gene TRBJ1-1; 9 nucleotides agree with TRBD1. The CDR3 is 18 residues long. V trimming: 2 bases; J trimming: 1 base; junction bases outside the gene matches: 11. Germline CDR1 and CDR2: MDHEN and SYDVKM. CDR3 coding DNA: TGTGCCAGCAGTTTACCCACGATAAGGACAGGGGAGAACACTGAAGCTTTCTTT. Translation: CASSLPTIRTGENTEAFF.

The chain couples TRBV6-5 to TRBJ1-4; 7 bases match TRBD1. CDR1 is MNHEY, CDR2 SVGAGI, per germline. V lost 5 bases, J lost 7 bases, and 7 bases stayed unmatched. The CDR3 sequence is 14 residues long. This CDR3 reads CASSASGGREKLFF. CDR3 DNA sequence: TGTGCCAGCAGTGCCTCAGGGGGGCGTGAAAAACTGTTTTTT.

The chain links TRBV19 to TRBJ1-5; 8 positions agree with TRBD1. The ends lost 8 bases at V and 0 bases at J; junction bases unmatched: 12. CDR1 is LNHDA, CDR2 SQIVND, per germline (reference sequence). The CDR3 runs 17 residues. The CDR3 protein is CASSQGAIGYSNQPQHF. Here the CDR3 DNA reads TGTGCCAGTTCTCAGGGGGCGATCGGTTATAGCAATCAGCCCCAGCATTTT.

This rearrangement joins TRBV28 to TRBJ2-7; 7 bases map to TRBD1. The CDR3 covers 14 residues. V lost 2 bases to trimming and J lost 4 bases; unmatched junction nucleotides: 5. CDR1 is MDHEN, CDR2 SYDVKM, per germline. CDR3 nucleotide sequence: TGTGCCAGCAGTTTAGTGGGCAGGGGGTACGAGCAGTACTTC. Protein product: CASSLVGRGYEQYF. The full variable domain, completed using reference TRBV28 and TRBJ2-7, is DVKVTQSSRYLVKRTGEKVFLECVQDMDHENMFWYRQDPGLGLRLIYFSYDVKMKEKGDIPEGYSVSREKKERFSLILESASTNQTSMYLCASSLVGRGYEQYFGPGTRLTVT.

The chain couples TRBV7-9 to TRBJ2-7, with no clear D. Trimming cost V 6 bases and J 2 bases, with 8 bases left between them. Looked up from germline, CDR1 is SEHNR and CDR2 is FQNEAQ (reference sequence). The CDR3 spans 12 residues. CDR3 sequence: CASSPVAYEQYF. The CDR3, as DNA: TGTGCCAGCAGTCCGGTTGCCTACGAGCAGTACTTC.

The rearrangement uses TRBV7-2 and TRBJ2-1, with TRBD1 matching over 8 bases. Unmatched junction bases numbered 5, after V lost 6 bases and J lost 1 base. Germline assignment: CDR1 SGHTA and CDR2 FQGNSA. This CDR3 is built from 15 residues. The CDR3 protein is CASSPTGGSYNEQFF. The CDR3 region has the DNA TGTGCCAGCAGTCCTACAGGGGGTTCCTACAATGAGCAGTTCTTC.

This clone has only one observation. The J gene is TRBJ2-1, the V gene TRBV5-6; D unclear. Trimming removed 4 bases at V and 6 bases at J, with 5 bases between. This CDR3 comprises 11 residues. Germline loops: CDR1 SGHDT, CDR2 YYEEEE. CDR3 in DNA: TGTGCCAGCAGCGCGATCAATGAGCAGTTCTTC. It codes for CASSAINEQFF.

This chain connects TRBV15 to TRBJ2-5; 11 bases line up with TRBD2. The ends lost 0 bases at V and 5 bases at J; junction bases unmatched: 8. This CDR3 region has 17 residues. The V gene's germline CDR1 is LNHNV and CDR2 YYDKDF (reference sequence). CDR3 nucleotide sequence: TGTGCCACCAGCAGAGAGGGACTAGCGGACTTAGGGGAGACCCAGTACTTC. Its translation: CATSREGLADLGETQYF.

The chain uses TRBV7-9 and TRBJ1-3; D is possibly TRBD1 (5 bases). V lost 3 bases, J lost 4 bases, and 13 bases lay in between. The CDR3 has 15 amino acids. The germline V gene has CDR1 SEHNR and CDR2 FQNEAQ (reference sequence). CDR3 nucleotides: TGTGCCAGCAGCTTTGGCGGGGACGGCGGAAACACCATATATTTT. Translation: CASSFGGDGGNTIYF.

V and J are TRBV11-2 and TRBJ1-2, with D possibly TRBD1 on 5 matching bases. Germline V CDR1 and CDR2: SGHAT, FQNNGV. The CDR3 is made up of 13 amino acids. V lost 1 base to trimming and J lost 7 bases, with 10 bases between them. CDR3 DNA: TGTGCCAGCAGCTTAGGCAGGGTCCGTGGCTACACCTTC. Translating it yields CASSLGRVRGYTF.

Note on this clone: The same CDR3 is also encoded by other DNA sequences in this sample. J is TRBJ2-2 and V is TRBV7-3, with D perhaps TRBD1 (5 bases). The germline CDR1 and CDR2 sequences are SGHTA and FQGTGA. The CDR3 covers 14 residues. Trimming pared 5 bases from V and 4 bases from J, leaving 11 bases between. The CDR3 DNA reads TGTGCCAGCAGCGACAGAAAACCCACCGGGGAGCTGTTTTTT. Its protein is CASSDRKPTGELFF.